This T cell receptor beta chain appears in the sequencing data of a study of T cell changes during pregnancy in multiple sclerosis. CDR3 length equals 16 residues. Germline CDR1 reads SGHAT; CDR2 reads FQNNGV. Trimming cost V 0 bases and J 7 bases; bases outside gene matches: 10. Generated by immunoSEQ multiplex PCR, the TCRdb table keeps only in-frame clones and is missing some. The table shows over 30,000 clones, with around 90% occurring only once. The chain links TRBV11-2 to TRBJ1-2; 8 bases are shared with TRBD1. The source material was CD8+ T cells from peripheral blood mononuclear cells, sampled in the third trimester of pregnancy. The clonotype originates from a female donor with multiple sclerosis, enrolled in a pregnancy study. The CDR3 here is CASSLDLEGQAVGYTF. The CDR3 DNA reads TGTGCCAGCAGCTTAGATCTAGAGGGACAGGCGGTTGGCTACACCTTC.